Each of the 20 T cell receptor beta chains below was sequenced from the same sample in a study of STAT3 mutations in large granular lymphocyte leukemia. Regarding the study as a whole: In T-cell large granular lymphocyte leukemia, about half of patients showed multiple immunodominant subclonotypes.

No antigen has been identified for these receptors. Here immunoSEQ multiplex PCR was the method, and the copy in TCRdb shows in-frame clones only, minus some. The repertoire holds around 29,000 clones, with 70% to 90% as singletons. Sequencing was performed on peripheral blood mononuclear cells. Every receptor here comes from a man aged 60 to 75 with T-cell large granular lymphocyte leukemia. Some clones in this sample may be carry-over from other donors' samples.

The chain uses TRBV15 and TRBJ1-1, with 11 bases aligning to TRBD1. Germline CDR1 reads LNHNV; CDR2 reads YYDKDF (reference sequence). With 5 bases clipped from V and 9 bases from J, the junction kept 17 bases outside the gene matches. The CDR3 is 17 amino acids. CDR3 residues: CATSSGRSGTGGFKAFF. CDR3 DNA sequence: TGTGCCACCAGCTCCGGGCGGTCCGGGACAGGGGGTTTTAAAGCTTTCTTT.

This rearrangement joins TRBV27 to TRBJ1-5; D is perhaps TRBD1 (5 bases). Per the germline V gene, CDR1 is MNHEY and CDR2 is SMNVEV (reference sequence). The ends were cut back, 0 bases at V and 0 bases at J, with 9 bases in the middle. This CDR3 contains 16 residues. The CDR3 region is CASSLSGGYSNQPQHF. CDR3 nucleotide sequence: TGTGCCAGCAGTTTATCGGGGGGATATAGCAATCAGCCCCAGCATTTT.

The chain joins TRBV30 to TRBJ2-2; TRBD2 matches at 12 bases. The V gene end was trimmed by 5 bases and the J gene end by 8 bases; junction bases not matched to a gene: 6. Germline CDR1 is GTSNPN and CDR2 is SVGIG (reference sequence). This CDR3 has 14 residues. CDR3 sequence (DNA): TGTGCCTGGGCAACTAGCGGGAGGACAGGGGAGCTGTTTTTT. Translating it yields CAWATSGRTGELFF.

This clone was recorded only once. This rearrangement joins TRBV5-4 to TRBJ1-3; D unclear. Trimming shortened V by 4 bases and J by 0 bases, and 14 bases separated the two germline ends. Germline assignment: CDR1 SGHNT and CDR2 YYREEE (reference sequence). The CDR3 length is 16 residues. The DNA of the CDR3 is TGTGCCAGCAGCCCCACCCCCGGAGCCTCTGGAAACACCATATATTTT. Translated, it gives CASSPTPGASGNTIYF.

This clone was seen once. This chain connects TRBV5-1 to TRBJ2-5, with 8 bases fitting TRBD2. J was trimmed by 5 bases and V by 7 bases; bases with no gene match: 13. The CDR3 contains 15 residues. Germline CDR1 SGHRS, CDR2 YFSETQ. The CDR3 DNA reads TGCGCCAGCCTGCGGGCGGGAGGTGAACGGGAGACCCAGTACTTC. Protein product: CASLRAGGERETQYF.

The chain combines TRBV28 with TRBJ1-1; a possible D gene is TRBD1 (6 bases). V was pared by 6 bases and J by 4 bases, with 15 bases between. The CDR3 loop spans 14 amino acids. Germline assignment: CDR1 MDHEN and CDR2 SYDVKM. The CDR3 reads CASRPSGGGTEAFF. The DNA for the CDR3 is TGTGCCAGCAGGCCGTCTGGAGGGGGCACTGAAGCTTTCTTT.

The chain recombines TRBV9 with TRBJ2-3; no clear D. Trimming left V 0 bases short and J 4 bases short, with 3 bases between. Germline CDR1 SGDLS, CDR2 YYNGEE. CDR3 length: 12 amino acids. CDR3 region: CASSVGSDTQYF. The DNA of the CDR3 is TGTGCCAGCAGCGTAGGCTCAGATACGCAGTATTTT. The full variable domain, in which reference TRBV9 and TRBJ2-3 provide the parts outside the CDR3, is DSGVTQTPKHLITATGQRVTLRCSPRSGDLSVYWYQQSLDQGLQFLIQYYNGEERAKGNILERFSAQQFPDLHSELNLSSLELGDSALYFCASSVGSDTQYFGPGTRLTVL.

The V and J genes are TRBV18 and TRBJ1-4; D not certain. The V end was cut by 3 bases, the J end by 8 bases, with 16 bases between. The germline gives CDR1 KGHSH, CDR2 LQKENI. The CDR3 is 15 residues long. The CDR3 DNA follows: TGTGCCAGCTCACCCGTTGGGTTGAAGGGCGAAAAACTGTTTTTT. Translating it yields CASSPVGLKGEKLFF.

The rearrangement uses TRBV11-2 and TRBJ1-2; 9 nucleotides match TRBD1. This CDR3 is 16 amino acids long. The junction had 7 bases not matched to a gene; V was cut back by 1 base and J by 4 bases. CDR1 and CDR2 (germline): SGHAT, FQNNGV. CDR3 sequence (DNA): TGTGCCAGCAGCTTAGGGAACCGGGACAGGGTCTATGGCTACACCTTC. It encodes CASSLGNRDRVYGYTF.

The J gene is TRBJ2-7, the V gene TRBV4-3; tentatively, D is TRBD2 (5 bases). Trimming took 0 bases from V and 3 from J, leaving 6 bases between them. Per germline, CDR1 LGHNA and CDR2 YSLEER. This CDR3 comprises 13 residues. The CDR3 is CASSQERVYEQYF. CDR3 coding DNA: TGCGCCAGCAGCCAAGAGAGGGTCTACGAGCAGTACTTC.

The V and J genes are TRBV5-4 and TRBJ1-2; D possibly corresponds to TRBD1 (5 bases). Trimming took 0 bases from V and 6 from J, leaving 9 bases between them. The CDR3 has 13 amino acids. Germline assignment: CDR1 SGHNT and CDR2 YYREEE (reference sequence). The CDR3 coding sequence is TGTGCCAGCAGCTTGGTGGCAGGGAATGGCTACACCTTC. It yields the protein CASSLVAGNGYTF.

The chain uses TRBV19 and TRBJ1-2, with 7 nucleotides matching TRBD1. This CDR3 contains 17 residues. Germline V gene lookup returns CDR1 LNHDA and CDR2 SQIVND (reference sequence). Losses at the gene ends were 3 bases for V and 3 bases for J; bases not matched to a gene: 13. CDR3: CASSIKGGQAWDYGYTF. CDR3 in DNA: TGTGCCAGTAGTATTAAGGGAGGACAGGCGTGGGACTATGGCTACACCTTC. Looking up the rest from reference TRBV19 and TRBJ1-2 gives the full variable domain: DGGITQSPKYLFRKEGQNVTLSCEQNLNHDAMYWYRQDPGQGLRLIYYSQIVNDFQKGDIAEGYSVSREKKESFPLTVTSAQKNPTAFYLCASSIKGGQAWDYGYTFGSGTRLTVV.

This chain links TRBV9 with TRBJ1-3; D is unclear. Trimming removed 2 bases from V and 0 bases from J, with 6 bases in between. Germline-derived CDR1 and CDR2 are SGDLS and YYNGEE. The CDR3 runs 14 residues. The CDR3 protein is CASSVDFSGNTIYF. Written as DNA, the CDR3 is TGTGCCAGCAGCGTCGACTTCTCTGGAAACACCATATATTTT. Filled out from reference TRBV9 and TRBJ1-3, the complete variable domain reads DSGVTQTPKHLITATGQRVTLRCSPRSGDLSVYWYQQSLDQGLQFLIQYYNGEERAKGNILERFSAQQFPDLHSELNLSSLELGDSALYFCASSVDFSGNTIYFGEGSWLTVV.

The CDR3 sequence: CASSTPTTDTQYF. The CDR3 DNA is TGTGCCAGCAGCACACCAACCACAGATACGCAGTATTTT. The V and J genes are TRBV21-1 and TRBJ2-3. TRBV21-1 is tagged as a pseudogene. The CDR3 sequence is 13 residues long.

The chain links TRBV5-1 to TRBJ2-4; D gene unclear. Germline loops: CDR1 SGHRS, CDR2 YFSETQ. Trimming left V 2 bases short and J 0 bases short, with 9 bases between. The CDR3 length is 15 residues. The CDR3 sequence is CASSLSAIAKNIQYF. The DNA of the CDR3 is TGCGCCAGCAGCTTATCAGCTATAGCCAAAAACATTCAGTACTTC.

The CDR3 sequence: CASSQEGGTNYGYTF. The CDR3, as DNA: TGCGCCAGCAGCCAAGAAGGGGGGACAAACTATGGCTACACCTTC. The chain combines TRBV4-3 with TRBJ1-2, with a possible D match to TRBD1 (6 bases). Trimming took off 0 bases at V and 2 bases at J, with 10 bases between the two ends. Germline CDR1 reads LGHNA; CDR2 reads YSLEER. The CDR3 consists of 15 residues.

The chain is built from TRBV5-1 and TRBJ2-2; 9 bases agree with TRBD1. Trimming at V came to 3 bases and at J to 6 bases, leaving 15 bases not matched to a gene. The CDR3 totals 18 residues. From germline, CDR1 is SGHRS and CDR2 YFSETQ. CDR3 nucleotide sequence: TGCGCCAGCAGCTGGGTAGGGACAGGGCCAGCGGTGGCCGGGGAGCTGTTTTTT. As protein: CASSWVGTGPAVAGELFF.

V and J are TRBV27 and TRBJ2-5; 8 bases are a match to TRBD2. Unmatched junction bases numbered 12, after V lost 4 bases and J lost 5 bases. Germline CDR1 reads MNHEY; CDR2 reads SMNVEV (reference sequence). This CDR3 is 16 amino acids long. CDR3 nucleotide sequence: TGTGCCAGCAGTTCTCTAGCGGGCCCCGGGCGGGAGACCCAGTACTTC. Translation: CASSSLAGPGRETQYF.

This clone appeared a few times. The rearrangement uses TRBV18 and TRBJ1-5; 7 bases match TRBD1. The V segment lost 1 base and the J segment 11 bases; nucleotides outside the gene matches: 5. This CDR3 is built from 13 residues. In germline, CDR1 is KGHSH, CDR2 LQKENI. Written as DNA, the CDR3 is TGTGCCAGCTCACCACAGGGGGCAATGGCCCAGCATTTT. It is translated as CASSPQGAMAQHF. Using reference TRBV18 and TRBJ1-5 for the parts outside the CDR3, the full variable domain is NAGVMQNPRHLVRRRGQEARLRCSPMKGHSHVYWYRQLPEEGLKFMVYLQKENIIDESGMPKERFSAEFPKEGPSILRIQQVVRGDSAAYFCASSPQGAMAQHFGDGTRLSIL.

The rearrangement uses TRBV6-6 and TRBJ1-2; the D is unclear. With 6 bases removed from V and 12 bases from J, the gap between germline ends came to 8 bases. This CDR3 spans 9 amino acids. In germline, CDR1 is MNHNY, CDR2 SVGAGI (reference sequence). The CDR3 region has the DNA TGTGCCAGCAGCCCACCCGACACCTTC. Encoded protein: CASSPPDTF.